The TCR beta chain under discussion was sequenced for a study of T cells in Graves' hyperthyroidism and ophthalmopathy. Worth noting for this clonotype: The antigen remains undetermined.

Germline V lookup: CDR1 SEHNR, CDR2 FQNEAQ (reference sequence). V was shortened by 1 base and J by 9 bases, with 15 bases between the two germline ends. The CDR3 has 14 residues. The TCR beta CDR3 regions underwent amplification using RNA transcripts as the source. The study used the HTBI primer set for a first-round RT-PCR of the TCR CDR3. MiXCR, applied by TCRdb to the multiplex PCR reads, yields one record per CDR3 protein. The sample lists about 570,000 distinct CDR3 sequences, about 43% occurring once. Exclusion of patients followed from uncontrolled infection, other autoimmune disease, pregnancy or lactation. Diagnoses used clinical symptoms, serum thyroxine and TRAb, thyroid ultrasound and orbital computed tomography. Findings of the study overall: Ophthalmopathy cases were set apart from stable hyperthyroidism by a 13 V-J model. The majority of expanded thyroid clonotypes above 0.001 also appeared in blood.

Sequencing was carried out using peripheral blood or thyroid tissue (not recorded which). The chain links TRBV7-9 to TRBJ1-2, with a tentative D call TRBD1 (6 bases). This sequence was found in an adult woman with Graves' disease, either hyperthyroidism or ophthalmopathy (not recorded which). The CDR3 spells CASSLVPVQGSYTF. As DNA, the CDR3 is TGTGCCAGCAGCTTAGTACCCGTCCAGGGGAGCTACACCTTC.